These 20 T cell receptor beta chains came from one sample sequenced in a study of blood T cell repertoires in COVID-19. Clones were read by immunoSEQ multiplex PCR, and TCRdb kept only the in-frame ones, dropping some. This table holds some 190,000 clones, 84% found once. Input material: PBMCs or T cells enriched from blood (not recorded which). The receptors stem from a woman in her 30s who had recovered from COVID-19.

This rearrangement joins TRBV15 to TRBJ2-7; 14 bases fit TRBD2. The CDR3 covers 15 residues. J lost 7 bases, V lost 4 bases, and 6 bases had no gene match. Germline values: CDR1 LNHNV, CDR2 YYDKDF (reference sequence). The CDR3 loop reads CATSKGLAGVDEQYF. CDR3 nucleotide sequence: TGTGCCACCAGCAAGGGACTAGCGGGAGTTGATGAGCAGTACTTC.

The chain uses TRBV3-1 (or the pseudogene TRBV3-2) and TRBJ2-5, with TRBD2 matching over 7 bases. Germline assignment: CDR1 LGHDT and CDR2 YNNKEL (reference sequence). The V gene end was trimmed by 2 bases and the J gene end by 9 bases; junction bases not matched to a gene: 9. The length of the CDR3 is 14 residues. DNA of the CDR3: TGTGCCAGCAGCCAATCCGGGGGGACGGCGTCCCAGTACTTC. Protein product: CASSQSGGTASQYF.

The chain is built from TRBV16 and TRBJ1-4; 8 positions agree with TRBD1. V dropped 1 base and J dropped 7; count of bases not matched to a gene: 5. There are 15 residues in the CDR3. Germline V lookup: CDR1 KGHSY, CDR2 FQNENV. The CDR3 sequence: CASSQFGTGFEKLFF. CDR3 nucleotides: TGTGCCAGCAGCCAATTTGGGACAGGCTTTGAAAAACTGTTTTTT.

The chain carries TRBV27 and TRBJ1-6; no clear D. The CDR3 is 14 amino acids. Germline values: CDR1 MNHEY, CDR2 SMNVEV (reference sequence). Trimming removed 6 bases from V and 6 bases from J, with 12 bases in between. The DNA for the CDR3 is TGTGCCAGCAGATCCATAAGGAGTAATTCACCCCTCCACTTT. Encoded protein: CASRSIRSNSPLHF.

The chain has TRBV13 and TRBJ2-7, with 10 bases that match TRBD1. CDR1 and CDR2 from the germline V gene are PRHDT and FYEKMQ (reference sequence). There are 14 residues in the CDR3. V lost 5 bases to trimming and J lost 3 bases; unmatched junction nucleotides: 4. CDR3 sequence: CASSGRDRGYEQYF. The CDR3 coding sequence is TGTGCCAGCAGCGGACGGGACAGGGGCTACGAGCAGTACTTC.

V is TRBV12-5 and J is TRBJ2-3, with D perhaps matching TRBD1 (5 bases). The CDR3 runs 15 residues. Trimming shortened V by 0 bases and J by 4 bases, and 11 bases separated the two germline ends. CDR1 and CDR2 from the germline V gene are LGHNT and FRNRAP. Here the CDR3 reads CASGLVLGQADTQYF. The CDR3 DNA is TGTGCTAGTGGTTTGGTACTGGGGCAAGCAGATACGCAGTATTTT.

The rearrangement links TRBV5-5 to TRBJ2-1; 7 positions match TRBD2. CDR1 is SGHKS and CDR2 is YYEKEE in the germline V gene (reference sequence). V lost 1 base to trimming and J lost 0 bases; unmatched junction nucleotides: 4. The CDR3 loop spans 16 amino acids. The CDR3 here is CASSLREGSSYNEQFF. CDR3 bases: TGTGCCAGCAGCTTGAGGGAGGGGAGCTCCTACAATGAGCAGTTCTTC.

The CDR3 reads CASSLVSGVQTGELFF. The CDR3 bases are TGCGCCAGCAGCTTGGTGTCAGGGGTTCAGACCGGGGAGCTGTTTTTT. The chain recombines TRBV5-1 with TRBJ2-2, with D perhaps matching TRBD1 (6 bases). CDR1 and CDR2 (germline): SGHRS, YFSETQ. This CDR3 comprises 16 residues. V lost 0 bases and J lost 5, with 14 bases in between.

This clone is categorized as medium-sized. The V call is TRBV24-1, the J call TRBJ2-1; TRBD2 matches 9 bases. Trimming at V came to 1 base and at J to 2 bases, leaving 2 bases not matched to a gene. CDR1 is KGHDR and CDR2 is SFDVKD in the germline V gene. The CDR3 runs 16 residues. CDR3 in DNA: TGTGCCACCAGTGATTTTAGCGGGGGCCCCTACAATGAGCAGTTCTTC. It is translated as CATSDFSGGPYNEQFF.

Comment on this clone: This same CDR3 is encoded by further DNA sequences in the sample. V usage is TRBV5-1 and J usage is TRBJ2-5; tentatively, D is TRBD2 (6 bases). Germline CDR1 SGHRS, CDR2 YFSETQ. V shed 1 base and J shed 1 base, with 8 bases lying between them. The CDR3 contains 14 residues. This CDR3 reads CASSLRGIQETQYF. The DNA for the CDR3 is TGCGCCAGCAGCTTGCGGGGGATCCAAGAGACCCAGTACTTC.

The rearrangement links TRBV28 to TRBJ2-2; 7 nucleotides match TRBD2. There are 15 residues in the CDR3. J gave up 0 bases and V 6 bases, and 4 bases lay outside the gene matches. The V gene's germline CDR1 is MDHEN and CDR2 SYDVKM. CDR3 DNA sequence: TGTGCCAGCAGCTCGGGAGGCTCGAACACCGGGGAGCTGTTTTTT. This encodes CASSSGGSNTGELFF.

The chain has TRBV3-1 (or the pseudogene TRBV3-2) and TRBJ1-1, with D perhaps TRBD1 (5 bases). Germline V gene sequence: CDR1 LGHDT, CDR2 YNNKEL (reference sequence). The V gene lost 6 bases and the J gene lost 1 base, with 15 bases spanning the gap. CDR3 length equals 15 residues. CDR3 nucleotides: TGTGCCAGCAGTCCTGGGGGGAGGGGGAACACTGAAGCTTTCTTT. Translation gives CASSPGGRGNTEAFF.

The rearrangement joins TRBV24-1 to TRBJ1-2, with TRBD1 as a possible D gene (6 bases). With 3 bases removed from V and 6 bases from J, the gap between germline ends came to 13 bases. The V gene's germline CDR1 is KGHDR and CDR2 SFDVKD. The length of the CDR3 is 14 residues. The CDR3 here is CATSDPGRGHGYTF. The CDR3 coding sequence is TGTGCCACCAGTGATCCCGGCAGGGGTCATGGCTACACCTTC.

This chain links TRBV30 with TRBJ2-5; tentatively, D is TRBD2 (5 bases). V gave up 8 bases and J gave up 5 bases, with 21 bases separating them. Looked up from germline, CDR1 is GTSNPN and CDR2 is SVGIG (reference sequence). The CDR3 contains 14 residues. DNA of the CDR3: TGTGCCAGCAAGTTGGTGGGGTGGGAGGAGACCCAGTACTTC. Its protein is CASKLVGWEETQYF. The full variable domain, in which reference TRBV30 and TRBJ2-5 provide the parts outside the CDR3, is SQTIHQWPATLVQPVGSPLSLECTVEGTSNPNLYWYRQAAGRGLQLLFYSVGIGQISSEVPQNLSASRPQDRQFILSSKKLLLSDSGFYLCASKLVGWEETQYFGPGTRLLVL.

This clone was picked up a small number of times. The J gene is TRBJ1-5, the V gene TRBV27; D might be TRBD1 (6 bases). CDR3 length: 14 amino acids. Trimming cost V 6 bases and J 3 bases, with 12 bases left between them. Germline-derived CDR1 and CDR2 are MNHEY and SMNVEV (reference sequence). The CDR3 DNA is TGTGCCAGCAGCATTAAGGGGGACAATCAGCCCCAGCATTTT. Translating it yields CASSIKGDNQPQHF.

The chain employs TRBV5-4 and TRBJ1-1; D is undetermined. The V and J ends lost 0 bases and 2 bases respectively, with 20 bases between them. CDR3 length: 18 amino acids. Germline-derived CDR1 and CDR2 are SGHNT and YYREEE (reference sequence). As DNA, the CDR3 is TGTGCCAGCAGCTTGGGGCGGAAGCCTGAATACCGTAACACTGAAGCTTTCTTT. Its translation: CASSLGRKPEYRNTEAFF.

The J gene is TRBJ1-5, the V gene TRBV19; 8 bases match TRBD1. Germline V gene lookup returns CDR1 LNHDA and CDR2 SQIVND (reference sequence). This CDR3 has 16 amino acids. The trim removed 3 bases at V and 2 bases at J, leaving 6 bases unmatched. CDR3 sequence reads: CASSMVRGRGNQPQHF. In DNA form, the CDR3 reads TGTGCCAGTAGTATGGTCAGGGGGCGCGGCAATCAGCCCCAGCATTTT. Combining the CDR3 with reference TRBV19 and TRBJ1-5 gives the whole variable domain DGGITQSPKYLFRKEGQNVTLSCEQNLNHDAMYWYRQDPGQGLRLIYYSQIVNDFQKGDIAEGYSVSREKKESFPLTVTSAQKNPTAFYLCASSMVRGRGNQPQHFGDGTRLSIL.

This chain connects TRBV7-9 to TRBJ1-3; D possibly corresponds to TRBD1 (5 bases). This CDR3 is 17 amino acids long. The V end lost 4 bases, the J end lost 0 bases, and 16 bases lay between the germline ends. In germline, CDR1 is SEHNR, CDR2 FQNEAQ (reference sequence). CDR3 sequence (DNA): TGTGCCAGCAGCTCCAACCCTTTCGACAGCTCTGGAAACACCATATATTTT. Translating gives CASSSNPFDSSGNTIYF.

The J gene is TRBJ1-2, the V gene TRBV7-9, with D maybe TRBD1 (5 bases). Per the germline V gene, CDR1 is SEHNR and CDR2 is FQNEAQ (reference sequence). Trimming cost V 2 bases and J 8 bases, with 9 bases left between them. This CDR3 comprises 12 residues. CDR3 sequence reads: CASSLQGNGYTF. Written as DNA, the CDR3 is TGTGCCAGCAGCTTACAGGGTAACGGCTACACCTTC. The full variable domain, completed using reference TRBV7-9 and TRBJ1-2, is DTGVSQNPRHKITKRGQNVTFRCDPISEHNRLYWYRQTLGQGPEFLTYFQNEAQLEKSRLLSDRFSAERPKGSFSTLEIQRTEQGDSAMYLCASSLQGNGYTFGSGTRLTVV.

J is TRBJ2-7 and V is TRBV18; TRBD1 aligns across 8 bases. The CDR3 runs to 17 residues. Germline CDR1 reads KGHSH; CDR2 reads LQKENI. Germline trimming cut 2 bases from V and 2 bases from J; bases unmatched to any gene: 11. CDR3 in DNA: TGTGCCAGCTCACCATTTATGCCGGACAGGGTCACCTACGAGCAGTACTTC. It encodes CASSPFMPDRVTYEQYF.